Below are 29 T cell receptor beta chains sequenced from a single sample in a study of T cell changes during pregnancy in multiple sclerosis. Sequencing used immunoSEQ multiplex PCR; TCRdb keeps in-frame clones, though not all of them. The table records about 44,000 clones, 80% to 95% of them present only once. This specimen was CD4+ T cells from peripheral blood mononuclear cells, taken in the first trimester of pregnancy. The source of these receptors is a female donor with multiple sclerosis, enrolled in a pregnancy study.

The chain employs TRBV5-1 and TRBJ2-4; the match to TRBD2 covers 14 bases. CDR1 and CDR2 from the germline V gene are SGHRS and YFSETQ. This CDR3 has 22 residues. The V segment lost 4 bases and the J segment 1 base; nucleotides outside the gene matches: 19. The CDR3 DNA follows: TGCGCCAGCAGCCTCCGAACCGGGACTAGCGGGAGTGGGGGATGGGCCAAAAACATTCAGTACTTC. This codes for CASSLRTGTSGSGGWAKNIQYF.

Concerning this clone itself: This CDR3 is also generated by other DNA sequences in the sample. The chain combines TRBV7-2 with TRBJ2-1; TRBD2 might be the D (5 bases). V was shortened by 3 bases and J by 2 bases, with 5 bases between the two germline ends. This CDR3 spans 13 amino acids. Germline CDR1 and CDR2: SGHTA and FQGNSA. The CDR3 nucleotides are TGTGCCAGCAGCTTCGGGACCTACAATGAGCAGTTCTTC. Protein: CASSFGTYNEQFF.

The V gene is TRBV11-2, the J gene TRBJ2-7; D might be TRBD2 (5 bases). Per germline, CDR1 SGHAT and CDR2 FQNNGV. V was pared by 3 bases and J by 0 bases, with 12 bases between. This CDR3 comprises 15 residues. In DNA, the CDR3 is TGTGCCAGCAGCTTTAACGATCGGGGCTCCTACGAGCAGTACTTC. Amino acid sequence: CASSFNDRGSYEQYF.

The gene calls are TRBV19 and TRBJ1-1; 7 nucleotides align to TRBD1. Germline CDR1 reads LNHDA; CDR2 reads SQIVND (reference sequence). The trim removed 7 bases at V and 8 bases at J, leaving 4 bases unmatched. This CDR3 contains 11 residues. The CDR3 region has the DNA TGTGCCAGTACGAGCAGGGGGGAAGCTTTCTTT. This encodes CASTSRGEAFF.

This chain connects TRBV6-1 to TRBJ2-7; 8 positions agree with TRBD2. Trimming at V came to 6 bases and at J to 2 bases, leaving 9 bases not matched to a gene. The CDR3 has 15 residues. Germline V gives CDR1 MNHNS, CDR2 SASEGT. CDR3 nucleotide sequence: TGTGCCAGCAGCGCCCTTAGCGGGAACGCCTACGAGCAGTACTTC. It is translated as CASSALSGNAYEQYF.

The CDR3 spells CASSKALAGHQPQHF. The CDR3 DNA reads TGTGCCAGCAGCAAGGCGCTGGCGGGTCATCAGCCCCAGCATTTT. V and J are TRBV21-1 and TRBJ1-5. TRBV21-1 is recorded as a pseudogene. CDR3 length: 15 amino acids.

V gene TRBV5-6 combines with J gene TRBJ2-2; D is possibly TRBD2 (5 bases). Germline CDR1 is SGHDT and CDR2 is YYEEEE. The CDR3 consists of 14 residues. V lost 1 base, J lost 6 bases, and 10 bases lay in between. CDR3 amino acids: CASSLRLEAGELFF. CDR3 coding DNA: TGTGCCAGCAGCTTGCGCTTGGAGGCCGGGGAGCTGTTTTTT.

This clone has a count of ten or more. The CDR3 here is CASSQTGAFNTEAFF. CDR3 DNA: TGTGCCAGCAGTCAAACAGGGGCCTTCAACACTGAAGCTTTCTTT. V is TRBV7-9 and J is TRBJ1-1; the match to TRBD1 covers 7 bases. V dropped 6 bases and J dropped 2; count of bases not matched to a gene: 9. Germline assignment: CDR1 SEHNR and CDR2 FQNEAQ (reference sequence). The CDR3 is made up of 15 amino acids.

The V and J genes are TRBV10-3 and TRBJ2-3, with 9 positions matching TRBD2. The length of the CDR3 is 15 residues. Trimming cost V 6 bases and J 7 bases; bases outside gene matches: 11. Germline V lookup: CDR1 ENHRY, CDR2 SYGVKD. The CDR3 loop is CAIRGAREGLHTQYF. The CDR3 nucleotides read TGTGCCATCAGGGGGGCGCGGGAGGGCCTCCATACGCAGTATTTT.

J is TRBJ2-5 and V is TRBV6-1; D call uncertain. V gave up 0 bases and J gave up 7 bases, with 12 bases separating them. The CDR3 is 14 amino acids. CDR1 and CDR2 from the germline V gene are MNHNS and SASEGT. Here the CDR3 DNA reads TGTGCCAGCAGTGAAGCGGCAGGCCTATGGACCCAGTACTTC. Protein: CASSEAAGLWTQYF.

The chain carries TRBV30 and TRBJ1-1, with a possible D match to TRBD1 (5 bases). Germline V lookup: CDR1 GTSNPN, CDR2 SVGIG (reference sequence). V shed 2 bases and J shed 0 bases, with 16 bases lying between them. The CDR3 is 16 residues long. CDR3 nucleotides: TGTGCCTGGAGTCGTTGGGGGGGACCTATGAACACTGAAGCTTTCTTT. Its protein is CAWSRWGGPMNTEAFF.

This sequence joins TRBV6-5 and TRBJ2-7; D is possibly TRBD2 (6 bases). Germline lookup yields CDR1 MNHEY and CDR2 SVGAGI. The ends were cut back, 9 bases at V and 2 bases at J, with 14 bases in the middle. This CDR3 has 13 residues. The CDR3 sequence is CASCRRGAYEQYF. For the CDR3, the DNA is TGTGCCAGTTGCCGGCGGGGAGCCTACGAGCAGTACTTC.

The rearrangement joins TRBV5-4 to TRBJ2-4; no firm D call. Germline V CDR1 and CDR2: SGHNT, YYREEE (reference sequence). CDR3 length equals 16 residues. V lost 3 bases and J lost 0, with 13 bases in between. As DNA, the CDR3 is TGTGCCAGCAGCTCTCAAGCCCCCTTAGCCAAAAACATTCAGTACTTC. The encoded protein is CASSSQAPLAKNIQYF.

This clone was counted a single time. The chain has TRBV5-6 and TRBJ2-1, with 10 positions matching TRBD2. The V gene's germline CDR1 is SGHDT and CDR2 YYEEEE. The junction had 4 bases not matched to a gene; V was cut back by 1 base and J by 9 bases. The CDR3 runs to 14 residues. Here the CDR3 DNA reads TGTGCCAGCAGCTTGACTAGCGGGATACCTGAGCAGTTCTTC. This codes for CASSLTSGIPEQFF. The full variable domain, in which reference TRBV5-6 and TRBJ2-1 provide the parts outside the CDR3, is DAGVTQSPTHLIKTRGQQVTLRCSPKSGHDTVSWYQQALGQGPQFIFQYYEEEERQRGNFPDRFSGHQFPNYSSELNVNALLLGDSALYLCASSLTSGIPEQFFGPGTRLTVL.

V is TRBV19 and J is TRBJ1-1; D gene ambiguous. The ends were cut back, 6 bases at V and 1 base at J, with 12 bases in the middle. The CDR3 contains 14 residues. The germline V gene has CDR1 LNHDA and CDR2 SQIVND (reference sequence). This CDR3 is CASRFLPENTEAFF. CDR3 DNA sequence: TGTGCCAGTAGGTTCCTCCCAGAGAACACTGAAGCTTTCTTT.

The chain has TRBV7-2 and TRBJ2-1; D unresolved. The CDR3 is 12 amino acids. V lost 6 bases and J 7 bases, leaving 10 bases between the germline ends. Germline V CDR1 and CDR2: SGHTA, FQGNSA. CDR3: CASRTQRNEQFF. The DNA of the CDR3 is TGTGCCAGCAGAACCCAGAGGAATGAGCAGTTCTTC.

This clone has only one observation. The rearrangement joins TRBV25-1 to TRBJ1-5; D is unresolved. Germline V gene lookup returns CDR1 MGHDK and CDR2 SYGVNS. This CDR3 spans 12 amino acids. Deletions cut 2 bases from V and 4 bases from J, with 3 bases between. The CDR3 region has the DNA TGTGCCAGCAGTGAACATAATCAGCCCCAGCATTTT. This encodes CASSEHNQPQHF.

The V call is TRBV4-2, the J call TRBJ2-5, with 15 bases fitting TRBD2. This CDR3 is 18 amino acids long. Germline loops: CDR1 LGHNA, CDR2 YNFKEQ. V gave up 3 bases and J gave up 1 base; unmatched junction bases: 6. The CDR3: CASSQTGTSGRPQETQYF. The CDR3 DNA is TGTGCCAGCAGCCAGACCGGGACTAGCGGGAGGCCCCAAGAGACCCAGTACTTC.

This clone has only one observation. The rearrangement links TRBV2 to TRBJ1-1, with D possibly TRBD1 on 5 matching bases. The CDR3 runs 13 residues. V lost 6 bases and J 4 bases, leaving 12 bases between the germline ends. In germline, CDR1 is SNHLY, CDR2 FYNNEI. The CDR3 DNA reads as TGTGCCAGCAGGGCAGGGTTGAGCACTGAAGCTTTCTTT. This translates into CASRAGLSTEAFF.

The rearrangement links TRBV4-1 to TRBJ2-1, with 12 positions matching TRBD2. V was clipped by 0 bases and J by 7 bases; unmatched bases: 7. The CDR3 contains 17 residues. Germline-derived CDR1 and CDR2 are MGHRA and YSYEKL. CDR3 sequence (DNA): TGCGCCAGCAGCCAAGAAGGCCTAGCGGGAGGGAGGAATGAGCAGTTCTTC. It translates to CASSQEGLAGGRNEQFF.

The rearrangement links TRBV6-1 to TRBJ1-2; 7 bases match TRBD1. After removal of 8 bases from V and 7 bases from J, the junction contained 7 bases not matched to a gene. Germline V gene data show CDR1 as MNHNS and CDR2 as SASEGT. This CDR3 spans 12 amino acids. The CDR3 spells CASGRQGFGYTF. Written as DNA, the CDR3 is TGTGCCAGCGGTCGACAGGGTTTTGGCTACACCTTC.

The chain recombines TRBV7-9 with TRBJ2-3; D possibly corresponds to TRBD2 (6 bases). V shed 1 base and J shed 3 bases, with 8 bases lying between them. Germline lookup yields CDR1 SEHNR and CDR2 FQNEAQ (reference sequence). This CDR3 is built from 14 residues. CDR3 coding DNA: TGTGCCAGCAGCTTAGTTGGGGGGACAGATACGCAGTATTTT. Translated, it gives CASSLVGGTDTQYF.

V is TRBV5-1 and J is TRBJ2-1; 12 bases fit TRBD2. With 2 bases clipped from V and 7 bases from J, the junction kept 4 bases outside the gene matches. Germline CDR1 and CDR2: SGHRS and YFSETQ. The CDR3 consists of 15 residues. This CDR3 is CASSFLAGGLNEQFF. CDR3 sequence (DNA): TGCGCCAGCAGCTTTCTAGCGGGAGGGCTGAATGAGCAGTTCTTC.

The chain recombines TRBV14 with TRBJ1-2; the D is unclear. CDR1 is SGHDN, CDR2 FVKESK, per germline. V lost 3 bases and J 5 bases, leaving 16 bases between the germline ends. The CDR3 runs to 15 residues. CDR3 sequence reads: CASSHDPGRVYGYTF. CDR3 sequence (DNA): TGTGCCAGCAGCCATGACCCGGGTCGAGTTTATGGCTACACCTTC.

The rearrangement joins TRBV14 to TRBJ2-7, with 11 bases identical to TRBD2. J was trimmed by 2 bases and V by 1 base; bases with no gene match: 4. This CDR3 has 16 residues. CDR1 is SGHDN and CDR2 is FVKESK in the germline V gene. CDR3 in DNA: TGTGCCAGCAGCCAAGGTCTAGCGGGAGGAACCTACGAGCAGTACTTC. It codes for CASSQGLAGGTYEQYF.

The rearrangement joins TRBV5-1 to TRBJ2-2, with no clear D. The CDR3 contains 15 residues. Germline values: CDR1 SGHRS, CDR2 YFSETQ. V was shortened by 4 bases and J by 0 bases, with 10 bases between the two germline ends. CDR3: CASSQTQANTGELFF. The CDR3 DNA follows: TGCGCCAGCAGCCAAACACAAGCGAACACCGGGGAGCTGTTTTTT. Together with reference TRBV5-1 and TRBJ2-2, the CDR3 gives the full variable domain: KAGVTQTPRYLIKTRGQQVTLSCSPISGHRSVSWYQQTPGQGLQFLFEYFSETQRNKGNFPGRFSGRQFSNSRSEMNVSTLELGDSALYLCASSQTQANTGELFFGEGSRLTVL.

J is TRBJ1-5 and V is TRBV27; TRBD1 matches at 7 bases. With V trimmed by 5 bases and J by 3 bases, 10 bases remained unmatched. Germline CDR1 MNHEY, CDR2 SMNVEV (reference sequence). The CDR3 loop spans 16 amino acids. The CDR3 coding sequence is TGTGCCAGCAGTCCCAAACAGGGGCGCCTCAATCAGCCCCAGCATTTT. It encodes CASSPKQGRLNQPQHF.

This clone appeared many times. The gene calls are TRBV9 and TRBJ1-5; unclear D gene. The length of the CDR3 is 16 residues. V was cut by 1 base and J by 0 bases, with 11 bases left in between. Germline V gene sequence: CDR1 SGDLS, CDR2 YYNGEE. The CDR3 DNA reads TGTGCCAGCAGCGTATTAACAGATTATAGCAATCAGCCCCAGCATTTT. Protein sequence: CASSVLTDYSNQPQHF. The full variable domain, in which reference TRBV9 and TRBJ1-5 provide the parts outside the CDR3, is DSGVTQTPKHLITATGQRVTLRCSPRSGDLSVYWYQQSLDQGLQFLIQYYNGEERAKGNILERFSAQQFPDLHSELNLSSLELGDSALYFCASSVLTDYSNQPQHFGDGTRLSIL.

The chain links TRBV6-5 to TRBJ2-2; 9 positions match TRBD1. CDR1 and CDR2 (germline): MNHEY, SVGAGI. Trimming cost V 0 bases and J 8 bases; bases outside gene matches: 4. The CDR3 length is 15 residues. This CDR3 is CASSYSGQGLGELFF. The CDR3 nucleotides are TGTGCCAGCAGTTACTCGGGACAGGGCTTAGGGGAGCTGTTTTTT.